The rows below give T cell receptor beta chains drawn from one sample of a study of blood T cell repertoires in COVID-19. The data were produced by immunoSEQ multiplex PCR, yet TCRdb's version contains in-frame clones alone and is incomplete. The data contain around 150,000 clones, roughly 83% of them singletons. The sequencing input was PBMCs or T cells enriched from blood (not recorded which). All receptors derive from a man between 65 and 79 years old who had been exposed to COVID-19. Each CDR3 is given with its conserved first and last residue. The D gene is left open where the match is weak. Size values are once, few and many counts, or a class for expanded clones, and some rows have none.

NA,TRBV27,TRBJ2-1,TRBD1,TGTGCCAGCAGTCCGAACGACAGGGCCTACAATGAGCAGTTCTTC,CASSPNDRAYNEQFF
NA,TRBV12-5,TRBJ2-5,TRBD2,TGTGCTAGTGGCTCGGGACTAGCGGGAGAGACCCAGTACTTC,CASGSGLAGETQYF
few,TRBV3-1/TRBV3-2,TRBJ1-1,NA,TGTGCCAGCAGCCAACTTACATCGAACACTGAAGCTTTCTTT,CASSQLTSNTEAFF
NA,TRBV27,TRBJ1-6,NA,TGTGCCAGCGAAGGGGGTTATAATTCACCCCTCCACTTT,CASEGGYNSPLHF
NA,TRBV30,TRBJ2-1,NA,TGTGCCTGGACTGGAGGGGGGGGCAATGAGCAGTTCTTC,CAWTGGGGNEQFF
NA,TRBV4-3,TRBJ1-3,TRBD1,TGCGCCAGCAGCCGTCGGGACAGAGCCTCTGGAAACACCATATATTTT,CASSRRDRASGNTIYF
once,TRBV15,TRBJ1-1,NA,TGTGCCACCAGGGTCCGGGGGGGAACTGAAGCTTTCTTT,CATRVRGGTEAFF
NA,TRBV12-3/TRBV12-4,TRBJ2-7,NA,TGTGCCAGCAGTTTATGGCTAGTAGACGAGCAGTACTTC,CASSLWLVDEQYF
NA,TRBV4-3,TRBJ1-4,NA,TGCGCCAGCAGCCAAGCGGGCGGAGGATCCGAAAAACTGTTTTTT,CASSQAGGGSEKLFF
NA,TRBV30,TRBJ1-2,TRBD1,TGTGCCTGGGAGGACGAAGGGGACAGAAAATATGGCTACACCTTC,CAWEDEGDRKYGYTF
NA,TRBV6-2/TRBV6-3,TRBJ2-7,TRBD1,TGTGCCAGCAGTTTCACAGGGGGGCCCTACGAGCAGTACTTC,CASSFTGGPYEQYF
NA,TRBV28,TRBJ2-7,NA,TGTGCCAGCGGTACCAAGAGGTACGAGCAGTACTTC,CASGTKRYEQYF
few,TRBV11-2,TRBJ2-7,TRBD2,TGTGCCAGCAGCTCCCGGACTAGCGGGAGGGCTCGGGAGCAGTACTTC,CASSSRTSGRAREQYF
NA,TRBV19,TRBJ1-5,NA,TGTGCCAGTAGTATGTTAGGAATAGGGGGGGCGAGGAGCAATCAGCCCCAGCATTTT,CASSMLGIGGARSNQPQHF
NA,TRBV6-1,TRBJ2-7,TRBD2,TGTGCCAGCAGTGAAGCAATAAAGGGGACTAGCGGGAGGTCTAGGGACGAGCAGTACTTC,CASSEAIKGTSGRSRDEQYF
NA,TRBV5-1,TRBJ1-2,NA,TGCGCCAGCAGCTTGGACAGTAACTATGGCTACACCTTC,CASSLDSNYGYTF
NA,TRBV28,TRBJ1-2,NA,TGTGCCAGCAGTTTGATTAGGGGATTGGGCTATGGCTACACCTTC,CASSLIRGLGYGYTF
NA,TRBV4-3,TRBJ2-7,NA,TGCGCCAGCAGCCAAGATCGGGAGTACGAGCAGTACTTC,CASSQDREYEQYF
once,TRBV4-1,TRBJ1-1,TRBD1,TGCGCCAGCAGCCAAGATCCAGGGGGCGGCACTGAAGCTTTCTTT,CASSQDPGGGTEAFF
NA,TRBV27,TRBJ1-2,TRBD1,TGTGCCAGCAGTTTAAAGGGGGACAGGCGCGGCTACACCTTC,CASSLKGDRRGYTF
NA,TRBV2,TRBJ2-6,TRBD1,TGTGCCAGCAGGCCGGGACAGGGGGTGTCTGGGGCCAACGTCCTGACTTTC,CASRPGQGVSGANVLTF
once,TRBV13,TRBJ1-2,NA,TGTGCCAGCAGCTCCCTATTCGGAGGGACCTATGGCTACACCTTC,CASSSLFGGTYGYTF
NA,TRBV7-2,TRBJ2-5,TRBD2,TGTGCCAGCAGCTTCGGGACTAGCGTACCGACCCAGTACTTC,CASSFGTSVPTQYF
NA,TRBV11-2,TRBJ2-7,TRBD1,TGTGCCAGCAGCTCCGTTGGACAGGGGGGCGAGCAGTACTTC,CASSSVGQGGEQYF
NA,TRBV7-9,TRBJ2-2,NA,TGTGCCAGCAGCTTAGCGGGAGGGAACACCGGGGAGCTGTTTTTT,CASSLAGGNTGELFF
NA,TRBV2,TRBJ2-1,TRBD2,TGTGCCAGCAGCCTCGAAGTAGTGGGGGGGAGGAATGAGCAGTTCTTC,CASSLEVVGGRNEQFF
once,TRBV2,TRBJ1-5,TRBD1,TGTGCCAGCAGTGAGGGGACAGGGGTTCAGCCCCAGCATTTT,CASSEGTGVQPQHF
NA,TRBV19,TRBJ1-5,NA,TGTGCCAGTAGTATTGGGGCAACAGGACATCAGCCCCAGCATTTT,CASSIGATGHQPQHF
NA,TRBV5-4,TRBJ2-2,NA,TGTGCCAGCAGCTTCGGGCCCCGGACGGGAACCGGGGAGCTGTTTTTT,CASSFGPRTGTGELFF
NA,TRBV18,TRBJ1-3,NA,TGTGCCAGCTCACCACCCCAGGGAACCCGAGGAGTTGGGAACACCATATATTTT,CASSPPQGTRGVGNTIYF
NA,TRBV29-1,TRBJ1-2,NA,TGCAGCGTTGTTGAAGACATTACTAACTATGGCTACACCTTC,CSVVEDITNYGYTF
NA,TRBV5-4,TRBJ2-7,TRBD2,TGTGCCAGCAGCCTACCGGGACTAGAAGGCGAGCAGTACTTC,CASSLPGLEGEQYF
NA,TRBV19,TRBJ2-5,TRBD2,TGTGCCAGTAGTCCTCTCGGCGGGAGTGAAGAGACCCAGTACTTC,CASSPLGGSEETQYF
few,TRBV11-2,TRBJ1-6,TRBD1,TGTGCCAGCACCTTAGGGGACAGAAATTCACCCCTCCACTTT,CASTLGDRNSPLHF
once,TRBV5-1,TRBJ1-2,NA,TGCGCCAGCAGCTTGGGGACACAAGCTAACTATGGCTACACCTTC,CASSLGTQANYGYTF
NA,TRBV10-2,TRBJ2-7,TRBD2,TGCGCCAGCAGTGAAAGCGGGAGGGCCGGCGAGCAGTACTTC,CASSESGRAGEQYF
NA,TRBV25-1,TRBJ1-2,TRBD1,TGTGCCAGCAGAGTGGCAGGGGGCTATGGCTACACCTTC,CASRVAGGYGYTF
NA,TRBV6-5,TRBJ1-5,NA,TGTGCCAGCAGCCCAACGGAGGGCCGAGGGCAGCCCCAGCATTTT,CASSPTEGRGQPQHF
NA,TRBV7-2,TRBJ1-2,NA,TGTGCCAGCAGCTTCAGCTATGGCTACACCTTC,CASSFSYGYTF
NA,TRBV6-5,TRBJ2-7,NA,TGTGCCAGCAGTTACGACGGGGGAATAGGCGACGAGCAGTACTTC,CASSYDGGIGDEQYF
NA,TRBV4-3,TRBJ2-2,NA,TGCGCCAGCAGCCAAGATCAGGGGTTCGCCGGGGAGCTGTTTTTT,CASSQDQGFAGELFF
NA,TRBV27,TRBJ1-2,NA,TGTGCCAGCAGTCCACGCAGGGGCCTAGTAATGGGCTACACCTTC,CASSPRRGLVMGYTF